This passage covers 28 T cell receptor beta chains from one sample sequenced in a study of regulatory and conventional T cells in RAG deficiency. The data were produced by immunoSEQ multiplex PCR, yet TCRdb's version contains in-frame clones alone and is incomplete. The table records almost 35,000 clones, about 80% of them present only once. Blood CD4+ CD25-low CD127-high conventional T cells supplied the genomic DNA template. This sample was also put to use in a study of regulatory T cells. That paper states: Amplification used 52 TRBV primers and 13 TRBJ primers.

Material for sequencing was CD4+ effector T cells sorted from blood. These receptors were collected from a human donor in good health.

The J gene is TRBJ2-3, the V gene TRBV25-1; TRBD2 matches 10 bases. This CDR3 is 16 amino acids long. Germline lookup yields CDR1 MGHDK and CDR2 SYGVNS. J lost 5 bases, V lost 3 bases, and 8 bases had no gene match. The CDR3 protein is CASSDTGAGGLDTQYF. CDR3 nucleotide sequence: TGTGCCAGCAGTGACACAGGAGCGGGGGGGCTAGATACGCAGTATTTT.

J is TRBJ1-6 and V is TRBV10-1; D is unclear. The V gene lost 4 bases and the J gene lost 2 bases, with 9 bases spanning the gap. Germline assignment: CDR1 WNHNN and CDR2 SYGVQD (reference sequence). There are 15 residues in the CDR3. The CDR3 DNA follows: TGCGCCAGCAGTGCGATAAGCCCCTATAATTCACCCCTCCACTTT. Translation gives CASSAISPYNSPLHF.

The chain joins TRBV29-1 to TRBJ2-4, with unresolved D. Trimming took off 4 bases at V and 3 bases at J, with 13 bases between the two ends. This CDR3 is built from 14 residues. Germline V CDR1 and CDR2: SQVTM, ANQGSEA. CDR3 in amino acids: CSVAFGVGKNIQYF. The CDR3 DNA follows: TGCAGCGTTGCTTTCGGAGTCGGCAAAAACATTCAGTACTTC.

J is TRBJ1-4 and V is TRBV6-1, with TRBD1 identical over 7 bases. Trimming cost V 4 bases and J 8 bases; bases outside gene matches: 4. CDR3 length: 13 amino acids. CDR1 MNHNS and CDR2 SASEGT come from the germline V gene. CDR3 loop: CASSVTGVEKLFF. CDR3 DNA: TGTGCCAGCAGTGTTACAGGGGTCGAAAAACTGTTTTTT.

This clone was detected only a few times. The chain has TRBV5-1 and TRBJ1-1; 7 bases are shared with TRBD1. The V gene end was trimmed by 4 bases and the J gene end by 2 bases; junction bases not matched to a gene: 2. The CDR3 is 13 residues long. Germline assignment: CDR1 SGHRS and CDR2 YFSETQ. The chain's CDR3 is CASSRDSNTEAFF. DNA of the CDR3: TGCGCCAGCAGCCGGGACAGTAACACTGAAGCTTTCTTT. The full variable domain, with the rest looked up from reference TRBV5-1 and TRBJ1-1, is KAGVTQTPRYLIKTRGQQVTLSCSPISGHRSVSWYQQTPGQGLQFLFEYFSETQRNKGNFPGRFSGRQFSNSRSEMNVSTLELGDSALYLCASSRDSNTEAFFGQGTRLTVV.

V and J are TRBV6-6 and TRBJ1-3; D might be TRBD1 (5 bases). CDR1 is MNHNY, CDR2 SVGAGI, per germline (reference sequence). Trimming removed 4 bases at V and 4 bases at J, with 14 bases between. The CDR3 runs to 15 residues. CDR3 DNA: TGTGCCAGCAGTTCTGGGACCGCCAGCGGAAACACCATATATTTT. Protein sequence: CASSSGTASGNTIYF.

CDR3 nucleotide sequence: TGTGCCAGCAGCCCAGTGAGGGCAAGCGAGAGCACAGATACGCAGTATTTT. Its protein product is CASSPVRASESTDTQYF. This rearrangement joins TRBV11-2 to TRBJ2-3; D perhaps matches TRBD2 (5 bases). The CDR3 runs to 17 residues. The ends were cut back, 5 bases at V and 0 bases at J, with 18 bases in the middle. Germline V CDR1 and CDR2: SGHAT, FQNNGV.

V usage is TRBV19 and J usage is TRBJ1-5; 7 bases are a match to TRBD1. Germline CDR1 is LNHDA and CDR2 is SQIVND (reference sequence). V shed 3 bases, J shed 1 base, and the junction held 3 bases outside the gene matches. The CDR3 runs to 15 residues. CDR3: CASSITQGSNQPQHF. In DNA, the CDR3 is TGTGCCAGTAGTATTACACAGGGGAGCAATCAGCCCCAGCATTTT.

The chain links TRBV20-1 to TRBJ2-1; no reliable D call. With 0 bases removed from V and 7 bases from J, the gap between germline ends came to 4 bases. CDR3 length: 11 residues. Looked up from germline, CDR1 is DFQATT and CDR2 is SNEGSKA (reference sequence). The CDR3 nucleotides are TGCAGTGCTAGAGATCCTAATGAGCAGTTCTTC. Protein sequence: CSARDPNEQFF.

The chain joins TRBV14 to TRBJ2-6; tentatively, D is TRBD1 (6 bases). CDR1 is SGHDN, CDR2 FVKESK, per germline. Trimming stripped 4 bases from V and 4 bases from J, with 17 bases between. The length of the CDR3 is 17 residues. The CDR3 loop is CASSLRGVRAGANVLTF. For the CDR3, the DNA is TGTGCCAGCAGCCTCAGGGGCGTCAGGGCCGGGGCCAACGTCCTGACTTTC.

There are a few counts of this clone. The CDR3 DNA sequence: TGTGCCAGCTCCCCCGGGCAGGGATCCTACGAGCAGTACTTC. This sequence encodes CASSPGQGSYEQYF. This rearrangement joins TRBV18 to TRBJ2-7; D might be TRBD1 (5 bases). The CDR3 consists of 14 residues. Germline V CDR1 and CDR2: KGHSH, LQKENI. The V and J ends lost 6 bases and 1 base respectively, with 13 bases between them.

The rearrangement uses TRBV2 and TRBJ2-3; 8 nucleotides line up with TRBD2. CDR3 length equals 17 residues. Looked up from germline, CDR1 is SNHLY and CDR2 is FYNNEI. Trimming cost V 2 bases and J 0 bases; bases outside gene matches: 7. CDR3 bases: TGTGCCAGCAGTGAACGGGGCGGGGGGCCTAGCACAGATACGCAGTATTTT. Translating it yields CASSERGGGPSTDTQYF.

This chain joins TRBV10-3 and TRBJ1-2; 10 nucleotides match TRBD1. The germline V gene has CDR1 ENHRY and CDR2 SYGVKD. The CDR3 spans 14 residues. The trim removed 4 bases at V and 8 bases at J, leaving 7 bases unmatched. The CDR3 nucleotides read TGTGCCATCAGTGCGACAGGGGGCGGGCAGGGCTACACCTTC. Translating gives CAISATGGGQGYTF.

The rearrangement joins TRBV19 to TRBJ1-5; the D gene is possibly TRBD1 (6 bases). Looked up from germline, CDR1 is LNHDA and CDR2 is SQIVND (reference sequence). V dropped 1 base and J dropped 3 bases, with 10 bases sitting between them. This CDR3 contains 15 residues. CDR3 in DNA: TGTGCCAGTAGTATAGGGGGGGGGCACAATCAGCCCCAGCATTTT. Residues: CASSIGGGHNQPQHF.

The V gene is TRBV27, the J gene TRBJ1-2, with a weak D call TRBD1 (6 bases). Germline loops: CDR1 MNHEY, CDR2 SMNVEV (reference sequence). CDR3 length: 14 residues. The V and J ends lost 5 bases and 8 bases respectively, with 18 bases between them. The CDR3 bases are TGTGCCAGCAGTGCCAGACAGGCCGCTGCGGGCTACACCTTC. Amino acids: CASSARQAAAGYTF.

V is TRBV6-5 and J is TRBJ2-2, with D possibly being TRBD1 (6 bases). The CDR3 runs 16 residues. Germline loops: CDR1 MNHEY, CDR2 SVGAGI. Trimming stripped 3 bases from V and 4 bases from J, with 15 bases between. The CDR3 loop is CASSYFGGAGTGELFF. In DNA form, the CDR3 reads TGTGCCAGCAGTTATTTTGGGGGCGCAGGCACCGGGGAGCTGTTTTTT.

A few counts support this clone. The chain has TRBV6-5 and TRBJ1-2; 8 nucleotides match TRBD1. CDR3 size: 15 residues. Looked up from germline, CDR1 is MNHEY and CDR2 is SVGAGI. Trimming removed 0 bases from V and 8 bases from J; junction bases left unmatched: 8. Here the CDR3 reads CASSYSSADRVGYTF. CDR3 in DNA: TGTGCCAGCAGTTACTCGTCCGCGGACAGGGTCGGCTACACCTTC.

CDR3 DNA: TGTGCCAGCAGCTCCACATTGAGCTCCTACGAGCAGTACTTC. Protein: CASSSTLSSYEQYF. The genes are TRBV5-5 and TRBJ2-7, with unresolved D. CDR1 SGHKS and CDR2 YYEKEE come from the germline V gene (reference sequence). Trimming removed 3 bases at V and 0 bases at J, with 10 bases between. The CDR3 is 14 residues long.

This clone was counted only a few times. The chain employs TRBV18 and TRBJ1-6; no clear D gene. The CDR3 runs 15 residues. Trimming shortened V by 3 bases and J by 0 bases, and 6 bases separated the two germline ends. CDR1 and CDR2 from the germline V gene are KGHSH and LQKENI. CDR3 bases: TGTGCCAGCTCACCGCCAAGCTCCTATAATTCACCCCTCCACTTT. Translating it yields CASSPPSSYNSPLHF.

The rearrangement joins TRBV28 to TRBJ2-7; a possible D gene is TRBD1 (5 bases). This CDR3 is built from 14 residues. Deletions cut 5 bases from V and 7 bases from J, with 18 bases between. Per germline, CDR1 MDHEN and CDR2 SYDVKM. The CDR3 sequence is CASSTTGLGVEQYF. CDR3 coding DNA: TGTGCCAGCAGTACTACAGGTTTGGGTGTAGAGCAGTACTTC.

This chain joins TRBV6-1 and TRBJ2-6; D remains unclear. Germline V lookup: CDR1 MNHNS, CDR2 SASEGT. CDR3 size: 15 residues. The V gene lost 3 bases and the J gene lost 1 base, with 7 bases spanning the gap. CDR3 nucleotide sequence: TGTGCCAGCAGTGACCATGTTTCTGGGGCCAACGTCCTGACTTTC. Protein sequence: CASSDHVSGANVLTF.

This rearrangement joins TRBV7-3 to TRBJ1-5; perhaps TRBD1 as D (5 bases). This CDR3 contains 15 residues. CDR1 is SGHTA, CDR2 FQGTGA, per germline. V was clipped by 2 bases and J by 4 bases, with 12 bases between them. The CDR3 reads CASSLYAGSNQPQHF. Here the CDR3 DNA reads TGTGCCAGCAGCTTATATGCAGGGAGTAATCAGCCCCAGCATTTT. Full variable domain (outside the CDR3, taken from reference TRBV7-3 and TRBJ1-5): GAGVSQTPSNKVTEKGKYVELRCDPISGHTALYWYRQSLGQGPEFLIYFQGTGAADDSGLPNDRFFAVRPEGSVSTLKIQRTERGDSAVYLCASSLYAGSNQPQHFGDGTRLSIL.

V usage is TRBV6-4 and J usage is TRBJ2-7; D remains ambiguous. The germline V and J ends were trimmed by 1 base and 2 bases, with 9 bases remaining between them. This CDR3 has 14 amino acids. Germline assignment: CDR1 MRHNA and CDR2 SNTAGT. CDR3 sequence reads: CASSDFAVTYEQYF. CDR3 in DNA: TGTGCCAGCAGTGACTTTGCGGTTACCTACGAGCAGTACTTC.

This chain uses TRBV19 with TRBJ2-3; TRBD1 might be the D (6 bases). Germline V gives CDR1 LNHDA, CDR2 SQIVND (reference sequence). V was cut by 8 bases and J by 1 base, with 10 bases left in between. The CDR3 consists of 13 residues. The CDR3 loop is CASHRVGTDTQYF. Here the CDR3 DNA reads TGTGCCAGTCACAGGGTAGGCACAGATACGCAGTATTTT. Full variable domain (rest looked up from reference TRBV19 and TRBJ2-3): DGGITQSPKYLFRKEGQNVTLSCEQNLNHDAMYWYRQDPGQGLRLIYYSQIVNDFQKGDIAEGYSVSREKKESFPLTVTSAQKNPTAFYLCASHRVGTDTQYFGPGTRLTVL.

This clone has a handful of counts. The J gene is TRBJ2-7, the V gene TRBV5-1, with 9 bases lining up with TRBD2. CDR3 length: 16 residues. In germline, CDR1 is SGHRS, CDR2 YFSETQ. The V segment lost 0 bases and the J segment 2 bases; nucleotides outside the gene matches: 6. CDR3: CASSLEASGVTYEQYF. CDR3 DNA: TGCGCCAGCAGCTTGGAGGCTAGCGGGGTAACCTACGAGCAGTACTTC.

V is TRBV18 and J is TRBJ2-7, with unresolved D. The V end was cut by 6 bases, the J end by 5 bases, with 20 bases between. This CDR3 contains 15 residues. Per the germline V gene, CDR1 is KGHSH and CDR2 is LQKENI. Here the CDR3 reads CASSLPGIRGDEQYF. DNA for the CDR3: TGTGCCAGCTCCCTACCGGGCATTCGAGGCGACGAGCAGTACTTC.

CDR3 loop: CASSRLFDISTDTQYF. The CDR3 DNA is TGTGCCAGCAGCCGATTATTTGACATCTCCACAGATACGCAGTATTTT. The rearrangement joins TRBV14 to TRBJ2-3; the D is unclear. CDR3 size: 16 residues. Germline-derived CDR1 and CDR2 are SGHDN and FVKESK. Trimming stripped 4 bases from V and 2 bases from J, with 16 bases between. The variable domain in full, completed from reference TRBV14 and TRBJ2-3, reads EAGVTQFPSHSVIEKGQTVTLRCDPISGHDNLYWYRRVMGKEIKFLLHFVKESKQDESGMPNNRFLAERTGGTYSTLKVQPAELEDSGVYFCASSRLFDISTDTQYFGPGTRLTVL.

V usage is TRBV6-6 and J usage is TRBJ1-2; possibly TRBD1 for D (6 bases). Germline CDR1 MNHNY, CDR2 SVGAGI (reference sequence). Deletions cut 3 bases from V and 8 bases from J, with 19 bases between. The CDR3 covers 15 residues. In nucleotides, the CDR3 is TGTGCCAGCAGTTATACTCGACAGGCCCAGGGAGGCTACACCTTC. Encoded protein: CASSYTRQAQGGYTF.